This T cell receptor (beta chain) appears in the sequencing data of a study of regulatory T cells in long-lasting Graves disease. Arm-PCR of CDR3 regions with iRepertoire HTBI primers generated TCR beta libraries. MiXCR, run by TCRdb on the multiplex PCR reads, gives a single entry per CDR3 protein. The sample yields roughly 400,000 distinct CDR3 sequences, under 25% seen once. The time point was: persistent/refractory GD, antithyroid drugs over 5 years with positive TRAb. There was RNA extracted from PBMCs, and the TCR library was made from it. The authors drew patients from an endocrinology department in Xi'an, China. The sequence was obtained from a female donor with Graves disease. The source material was peripheral blood mononuclear cells (PBMCs), sampled when the disease was refractory, from a patient treated with antithyroid drugs.

For the CDR3, the DNA is TGCAGTGCTAAAGGCGGGACTAGCGGGAGGGGCGAGCAGTACTTC. The encoded protein is CSAKGGTSGRGEQYF. The V call is TRBV20-1, the J call TRBJ2-7; 16 nucleotides line up with TRBD2. Trimming cost V 4 bases and J 6 bases; bases outside gene matches: 6. Germline V lookup: CDR1 DFQATT, CDR2 SNEGSKA (reference sequence). This CDR3 has 15 amino acids.